This T cell receptor (beta chain) derives from a study of control samples from healthy donors and cancer patients. Some clones are missing from TCRdb's copy, which holds only in-frame ones; the method was immunoSEQ multiplex PCR. The table has about 75,000 clones, about 80% seen once; the top ten hold about 15%. With V trimmed by 0 bases and J by 9 bases, 7 bases remained unmatched. Germline V gene data show CDR1 as MNHEY and CDR2 as SMNVEV (reference sequence). This CDR3 has 17 amino acids. The chain has TRBV27 and TRBJ2-1; 14 bases line up with TRBD2. The sample comprised blood. This TCR was recovered from a middle-aged man in good health. The CDR3 loop reads CASSLSGTSGSGSEQFF. The CDR3 DNA reads as TGTGCCAGCAGTTTATCGGGGACTAGCGGGAGCGGGAGTGAGCAGTTCTTC.